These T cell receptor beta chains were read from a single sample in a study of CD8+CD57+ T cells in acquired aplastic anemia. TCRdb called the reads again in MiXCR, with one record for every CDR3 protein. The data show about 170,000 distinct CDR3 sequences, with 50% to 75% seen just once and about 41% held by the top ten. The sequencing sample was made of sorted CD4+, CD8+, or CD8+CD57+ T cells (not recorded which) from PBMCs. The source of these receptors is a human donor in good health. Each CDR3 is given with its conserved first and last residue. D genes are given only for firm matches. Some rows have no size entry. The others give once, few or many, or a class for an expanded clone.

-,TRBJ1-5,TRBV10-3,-,CAIVPGPHQPQHF,TGTGCCATCGTCCCGGGGCCCCATCAGCCCCAGCATTTT
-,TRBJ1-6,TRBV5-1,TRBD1,CASSLYRDRASPLHF,TGCGCCAGCAGCTTGTACCGGGACAGGGCCTCACCCCTCCACTTT
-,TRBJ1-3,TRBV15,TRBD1,CATSSGTGSVAGNTIYF,TGTGCCACCAGCAGCGGGACAGGGTCTGTGGCTGGAAACACCATATATTTT
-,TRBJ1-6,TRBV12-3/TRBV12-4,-,CASSPGRGGSPLHF,TGTGCCAGCAGCCCGGGACGGGGAGGATCACCCCTCCACTTT
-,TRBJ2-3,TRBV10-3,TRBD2,CASSRTSGVFTDTQYF,TGTGCCAGCAGTAGGACTAGCGGGGTATTCACAGATACGCAGTATTTT
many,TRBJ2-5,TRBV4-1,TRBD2,CASSQGGGSLQETQYF,TGCGCCAGCAGCCAAGGGGGAGGGAGCCTCCAAGAGACCCAGTACTTC
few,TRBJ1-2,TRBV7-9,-,CASSLGGSGGYTF,TGTGCCAGCAGCTTGGGGGGATCGGGTGGCTACACCTTC
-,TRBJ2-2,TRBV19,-,CASRFSAAGELFF,TGTGCCAGTAGATTTAGCGCGGCCGGGGAGCTGTTTTTT
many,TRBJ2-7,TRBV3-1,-,CASSPGIRGYEQYF,TGTGCCAGCAGTCCAGGGATACGGGGCTACGAGCAGTACTTC
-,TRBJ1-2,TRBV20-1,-,CSARDPDPYHGYTF,TGCAGTGCTAGAGATCCTGATCCTTACCATGGCTACACCTTC
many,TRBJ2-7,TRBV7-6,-,CASSLLPDSSYEQYF,TGTGCCAGCAGCTTACTACCAGATAGCTCCTACGAGCAGTACTTC
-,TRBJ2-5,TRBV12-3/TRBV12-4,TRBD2,CASSFTSGGRGETQYF,TGTGCCAGCAGTTTTACTAGCGGGGGGCGGGGAGAGACCCAGTACTTC
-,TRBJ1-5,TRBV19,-,CASSIGGSNQPQHF,TGTGCCAGTAGTATCGGGGGCAGCAATCAGCCCCAGCATTTT
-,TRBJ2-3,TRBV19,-,CASSPHRDLERRDTQYF,TGTGCCAGTAGTCCCCACAGGGACCTAGAGCGTAGGGATACGCAGTATTTT
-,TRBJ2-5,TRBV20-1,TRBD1,CSARDRGQGETQYF,TGCAGTGCGCGGGACAGGGGGCAGGGAGAGACCCAGTACTTC
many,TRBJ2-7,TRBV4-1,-,CASSQDSSYEQYF,TGCGCCAGCAGCCAAGATTCCTCCTACGAGCAGTACTTC
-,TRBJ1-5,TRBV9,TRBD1,CASSAGTGPQHF,TGTGCCAGCAGCGCCGGGACAGGACCCCAGCATTTT
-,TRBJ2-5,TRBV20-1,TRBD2,CSARGSSGGRETQYF,TGCAGTGCTAGAGGGTCTAGCGGGGGGCGTGAGACCCAGTACTTC
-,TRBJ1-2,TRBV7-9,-,CASSTGRVGDTF,TGTGCCAGCAGCACAGGGAGGGTTGGCGACACCTTC
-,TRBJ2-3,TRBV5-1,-,CASSVGGNTDTQYF,TGTGCCAGCAGCGTCGGGGGAAACACAGATACGCAGTATTTT
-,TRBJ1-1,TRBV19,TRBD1,CATLDRANTEAFF,TGTGCCACTTTGGACAGGGCGAACACTGAAGCTTTCTTT
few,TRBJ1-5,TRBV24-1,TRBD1,CATSDGDRGGNQPQHF,TGTGCCACCAGTGATGGAGACAGGGGAGGGAATCAGCCCCAGCATTTT
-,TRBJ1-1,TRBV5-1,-,CASSPGGPSTEAFF,TGCGCCAGCAGCCCCGGTGGCCCCTCGACTGAAGCTTTCTTT